The sequence of this TCR beta chain was determined in a study of blood T cell repertoires in COVID-19. Study context: Acute and convalescent COVID-19 specimens originated in the United States, Italy and Spain. T cells, B-cell-depleted T cells, or PBMCs supplied cDNA or gDNA.

This CDR3 comprises 15 residues. Between the trimmed V and J ends, which lost 5 bases and 2 bases, there was a span of 12 bases. The germline V gene has CDR1 SNHLY and CDR2 FYNNEI. In the original workflow: Amplification of reference gene primers provided the estimated nucleated cell counts. The protocol was immunoSEQ multiplex PCR, while the TCRdb copy is restricted to in-frame clones and leaves out a portion. V and J calls and clone size are copied from that table; D and trimming were computed from the DNA. This table holds about 48,000 clones, approximately 83% found once. The sequencing input was peripheral blood. The chain couples TRBV2 to TRBJ2-2; no clear D. The sequence was collected from a man between 65 and 80 years old with acute or convalescent COVID-19. In DNA form, the CDR3 reads TGTGCCAGCAGTCCGGTCAGGTTAAACACCGGGGAGCTGTTTTTT. This sequence encodes CASSPVRLNTGELFF.